This is a list of T cell receptor beta chains from one sample in a study of cytomegalovirus exposure and HLA in healthy donors. Repertoires were generated with immunoSEQ multiplex PCR, while TCRdb's copy carries only in-frame clones and drops some. Here the sample spans roughly 290,000 clones, 80% being singletons. The material sequenced was PBMCs. Source of these receptors: a girl between 2 and 10 years old in good health and CMV-seronegative. The CDR3 runs from the conserved cysteine through the conserved F or W. A D gene is named only where the DNA matches it firmly. Size is stated for part of the rows, as once, few or many counts, or as a class when the clone is expanded.

>TRBV18|.|TRBJ2-7|TRBD2
CASSGRASGSVYEQYF
TGTGCCAGCTCAGGACGGGCTAGCGGGAGTGTCTACGAGCAGTACTTC
>TRBV19|.|TRBJ1-2|TRBD1
CASSIRLRDRSPRDTYGYTF
TGTGCCAGTAGTATCCGACTTCGGGACAGAAGCCCAAGGGACACCTATGGCTACACCTTC
>TRBV27|.|TRBJ2-2|.
CASNQMAAGGELFF
TGTGCCAGCAATCAGATGGCGGCCGGCGGGGAGCTGTTTTTT
>TRBV7-6|.|TRBJ2-1|.
CASSPRVGGNEQFF
TGTGCCAGCAGCCCCCGCGTGGGGGGTAATGAGCAGTTCTTC
>TRBV19|few|TRBJ1-1|TRBD1
CASSDRVNTEAFF
TGTGCCAGTAGTGACAGGGTGAACACTGAAGCTTTCTTT
>TRBV7-3|.|TRBJ2-7|.
CASSLFPGDYEQYF
TGTGCCAGCAGCTTATTCCCAGGGGACTACGAGCAGTACTTC
>TRBV6-5|.|TRBJ1-6|.
CASSRQTTSNSPLHF
TGTGCCAGCAGTCGACAGACAACCTCCAATTCACCCCTCCACTTT
>TRBV15|.|TRBJ2-5|TRBD1
CATSRGQGEQETQYF
TGTGCCACCAGCAGAGGACAGGGGGAACAAGAGACCCAGTACTTC
>TRBV6-5|.|TRBJ2-7|TRBD1
CASSYAGTAEYEQYF
TGTGCCAGCAGTTACGCCGGGACAGCGGAATACGAGCAGTACTTC
>TRBV9|.|TRBJ2-7|TRBD2
CASSVGLADNYEQYF
TGTGCCAGCAGCGTCGGACTAGCGGATAACTACGAGCAGTACTTC
>TRBV4-1|once|TRBJ1-2|.
CASSQDRIQASNYGYTF
TGCGCCAGCAGCCAAGATAGGATACAGGCCTCTAACTATGGCTACACCTTC
>TRBV20-1|.|TRBJ1-6|.
CSAVQGSPLHF
TGCAGTGCCGTCCAGGGTTCACCCCTCCACTTT
>TRBV11-2|.|TRBJ2-7|TRBD1
CASSLGTGGEQYF
TGTGCCAGCAGCTTAGGGACAGGGGGCGAGCAGTACTTC
>TRBV13|.|TRBJ2-2|TRBD2
CASSFLRGGNTGELFF
TGTGCCAGCAGCTTTCTTCGCGGGGGGAACACCGGGGAGCTGTTTTTT
>TRBV5-5|.|TRBJ2-7|.
CASSLLGQPIGDYEQYF
TGTGCCAGCAGCTTGTTGGGGCAGCCGATTGGTGACTACGAGCAGTACTTC
>TRBV27|.|TRBJ1-5|TRBD1
CASSTRRTGVNQPQHF
TGTGCCAGCAGCACGAGGCGGACAGGGGTGAATCAGCCCCAGCATTTT
>TRBV29-1|.|TRBJ2-7|TRBD1
CSVDRGHEQYF
TGCAGCGTAGACAGGGGTCACGAGCAGTACTTC
>TRBV29-1|.|TRBJ2-1|TRBD2
CGVGVAGGSSSSYNEQFF
TGCGGCGTTGGAGTAGCGGGAGGTTCCAGCAGCTCCTACAATGAGCAGTTCTTC
>TRBV30|.|TRBJ2-7|.
CAWSVEADFSYEQYF
TGTGCCTGGAGTGTGGAGGCGGATTTCTCCTACGAGCAGTACTTC
>TRBV9|.|TRBJ2-1|.
CASSPGASGYNEQFF
TGTGCCAGCAGCCCAGGGGCTAGCGGATACAATGAGCAGTTCTTC
>TRBV4-1|.|TRBJ2-3|.
CASSQVFRGWYDTQYF
TGCGCCAGCAGCCAAGTCTTCCGGGGTTGGTACGATACGCAGTATTTT
>TRBV4-1|once|TRBJ1-5|TRBD1
CASSQGTGWVNQPQHF
TGCGCCAGCAGCCAAGGGACAGGGTGGGTCAATCAGCCCCAGCATTTT
>TRBV5-1|.|TRBJ2-1|TRBD2
CASSSLTGLARNEQFF
TGCGCCAGCAGCTCCCTCACGGGACTAGCGCGCAATGAGCAGTTCTTC
>TRBV19|.|TRBJ2-3|TRBD2
CASSIRLAGLDTQYF
TGTGCCAGTAGTATACGACTAGCGGGATTAGATACGCAGTATTTT
>TRBV5-6|once|TRBJ2-1|.
CASSLPGELEQFF
TGTGCCAGCAGCCTCCCTGGTGAGCTTGAGCAGTTCTTC
>TRBV7-9|few|TRBJ1-6|.
CASRFNEGGSPLHF
TGTGCCAGCAGGTTCAATGAAGGCGGCTCACCCCTCCACTTT
>TRBV27|.|TRBJ2-7|.
CASRGALYEQYF
TGTGCCAGCAGAGGGGCGCTTTACGAGCAGTACTTC
>TRBV28|.|TRBJ1-5|TRBD1
CASSYAGGRNQPQHF
TGTGCCAGCAGCTACGCAGGGGGACGCAATCAGCCCCAGCATTTT
>TRBV28|.|TRBJ1-3|.
CASSLSSRPRKGNTIYF
TGTGCCAGCAGTTTATCGTCCCGGCCCAGGAAAGGAAACACCATATATTTT
>TRBV4-1|.|TRBJ2-3|.
CASSQGPQGDTQYF
TGCGCCAGCAGCCAAGGACCACAGGGAGATACGCAGTATTTT
>TRBV7-3|.|TRBJ2-3|TRBD1
CASSLGQGITDTQYF
TGTGCCAGCAGCCTGGGACAGGGGATCACAGATACGCAGTATTTT
>TRBV6-1|.|TRBJ2-1|TRBD2
CASSVRLAGLLNEQFF
TGTGCCAGCAGTGTCCGACTAGCGGGACTCCTCAATGAGCAGTTCTTC
>TRBV9|.|TRBJ1-4|.
CASSVFGGDDEKLFF
TGTGCCAGCAGCGTTTTCGGGGGAGATGATGAAAAACTGTTTTTT
>TRBV5-1|.|TRBJ2-1|.
CASSLALRGKGLNEQFF
TGCGCCAGCAGCTTGGCCTTGAGGGGGAAAGGCCTCAATGAGCAGTTCTTC
>TRBV30|once|TRBJ2-1|TRBD1
CAFPGTGYNEQFF
TGTGCCTTCCCGGGGACAGGGTACAATGAGCAGTTCTTC
>TRBV6-6|few|TRBJ2-2|.
CASFGAGELFF
TGTGCCAGCTTCGGGGCCGGGGAGCTGTTTTTT
>TRBV28|.|TRBJ1-2|TRBD1
CASRNSDRINYGYTF
TGTGCCAGCAGGAACTCGGACAGGATTAACTATGGCTACACCTTC
>TRBV29-1|few|TRBJ2-1|TRBD2
CSVVPLLAGGHRSYNEQFF
TGCAGCGTTGTTCCGTTACTAGCGGGAGGGCACAGGTCCTACAATGAGCAGTTCTTC
>TRBV18|once|TRBJ2-7|TRBD2
CASRLAGHYEQYF
TGTGCCAGCCGCCTAGCGGGTCACTACGAGCAGTACTTC
>TRBV7-9|.|TRBJ2-6|.
CASSLATGANVLTF
TGTGCCAGCAGCTTAGCTACTGGGGCCAACGTCCTGACTTTC
>TRBV19|.|TRBJ1-2|.
CASSPEGFGYTF
TGTGCCAGTAGCCCAGAGGGTTTCGGCTACACCTTC
>TRBV10-3|.|TRBJ2-5|TRBD1
CAIGWDRQETQYF
TGTGCCATCGGGTGGGACAGACAAGAGACCCAGTACTTC
>TRBV5-1|.|TRBJ2-1|.
CASSRDLSSYNEQFF
TGCGCCAGCAGCCGGGACTTAAGCTCCTACAATGAGCAGTTCTTC
>TRBV27|.|TRBJ2-2|TRBD2
CASSFGTSGTWELFF
TGTGCCAGCAGTTTCGGGACTAGCGGGACGTGGGAGCTGTTTTTT
>TRBV15|once|TRBJ2-7|TRBD2
CATSGVAGIYEQYF
TGTGCCACCAGCGGAGTAGCGGGGATCTACGAGCAGTACTTC
>TRBV27|.|TRBJ1-5|TRBD1
CASSFLAGGNQPQHF
TGTGCCAGCAGTTTTCTGGCAGGGGGGAATCAGCCCCAGCATTTT
>TRBV6-5|.|TRBJ2-1|.
CASSYSAYPSSNEQFF
TGTGCCAGCAGTTACTCCGCTTACCCCAGTTCCAATGAGCAGTTCTTC
>TRBV7-6|.|TRBJ2-1|.
CASSLALGGVNNEQFF
TGTGCCAGCAGCTTAGCGTTAGGGGGAGTAAACAATGAGCAGTTCTTC
>TRBV28|.|TRBJ1-2|TRBD1
CASRTQGARGYTF
TGTGCCAGCAGGACACAGGGGGCGCGAGGCTACACCTTC
>TRBV5-4|.|TRBJ2-7|TRBD1
CASSMDRGIYEQYF
TGTGCCAGCAGCATGGACAGGGGGATCTACGAGCAGTACTTC
>TRBV11-2|few|TRBJ2-7|TRBD2
CASSPTNRRGSYEQYF
TGTGCCAGCAGCCCAACCAATAGGCGGGGGTCCTACGAGCAGTACTTC
>TRBV28|.|TRBJ2-5|TRBD2
CASSMGLAGGETQYF
TGTGCCAGCAGTATGGGACTAGCGGGAGGGGAGACCCAGTACTTC
>TRBV11-2|few|TRBJ1-6|TRBD1
CASSLGGTGGSTPLHF
TGTGCCAGCAGCTTAGGAGGGACAGGGGGTTCTACACCCCTCCACTTT